Shown below are 29 T cell receptor beta chains from a single sample sequenced in a study of CD8 T cells in Susac syndrome. An input of roughly 0.5 to 1 ug of RNA was subjected to reverse transcription using random hexamers. TCRdb processed the immunoSEQ multiplex PCR reads anew with MiXCR; each CDR3 protein has one entry. This sample has about 250,000 distinct CDR3 sequences, with around 93% found just once. Source material: CD4+ T cells from PBMCs. The receptors here all came from a human donor with multiple sclerosis.

The chain links TRBV29-1 to TRBJ1-2, with a weak D call TRBD1 (6 bases). The CDR3 totals 16 residues. The germline gives CDR1 SQVTM, CDR2 ANQGSEA. With 0 bases removed from V and 3 bases from J, the gap between germline ends came to 17 bases. This chain's CDR3 is CSVEDMRGGHDYGYTF. In DNA form, the CDR3 reads TGCAGCGTTGAAGATATGAGGGGGGGGCACGACTATGGCTACACCTTC. The whole variable domain, filled in from reference TRBV29-1 and TRBJ1-2, reads SAVISQKPSRDICQRGTSLTIQCQVDSQVTMMFWYRQQPGQSLTLIATANQGSEATYESGFVIDKFPISRPNLTFSTLTVSNMSPEDSSIYLCSVEDMRGGHDYGYTFGSGTRLTVV.

The rearrangement joins TRBV5-1 to TRBJ2-2, with D possibly TRBD1 on 5 matching bases. Germline V gene lookup returns CDR1 SGHRS and CDR2 YFSETQ. V dropped 0 bases and J dropped 4 bases, with 13 bases sitting between them. This CDR3 spans 16 amino acids. This chain's CDR3 is CASSLDQGPGTGELFF. CDR3 nucleotide sequence: TGCGCCAGCAGCTTGGATCAGGGTCCGGGCACCGGGGAGCTGTTTTTT.

J is TRBJ2-5 and V is TRBV7-9; TRBD1 matches at 11 bases. The V gene's germline CDR1 is SEHNR and CDR2 FQNEAQ (reference sequence). There are 16 residues in the CDR3. V lost 5 bases, J lost 1 base, and 6 bases stayed unmatched. The DNA for the CDR3 is TGTGCCAGCAGCCCCGGACAGGGGGCGCGCCAAGAGACCCAGTACTTC. Protein product: CASSPGQGARQETQYF.

The chain combines TRBV11-2 with TRBJ2-5, with TRBD1 matching over 8 bases. Germline V gene data show CDR1 as SGHAT and CDR2 as FQNNGV. The CDR3 runs to 15 residues. J was trimmed by 5 bases and V by 5 bases; bases with no gene match: 10. This chain's CDR3 is CASSPASGGGETQYF. CDR3 DNA sequence: TGTGCCAGCAGCCCCGCCTCAGGGGGCGGGGAGACCCAGTACTTC.

In its sample, this clonotype was seen once. The V gene is TRBV12-3 or TRBV12-4, the J gene TRBJ1-4, with TRBD1 matching 7 bases. This CDR3 contains 16 residues. Germline trimming cut 7 bases from V and 0 bases from J; bases unmatched to any gene: 8. As DNA, the CDR3 is TGTGCCAGCATTCTTTCAGGGACAGCAACTAATGAAAAACTGTTTTTT. Translating it yields CASILSGTATNEKLFF.

The chain joins TRBV5-4 to TRBJ2-7, with 9 bases identical to TRBD1. Losses at the gene ends were 6 bases for V and 2 bases for J; bases not matched to a gene: 15. Germline assignment: CDR1 SGHNT and CDR2 YYREEE (reference sequence). The CDR3 contains 17 residues. The CDR3 DNA is TGTGCCAGCACCCGACAGATGGGGGACAGGGCTGCCTACGAGCAGTACTTC. As protein: CASTRQMGDRAAYEQYF.

The rearrangement links TRBV3-1 to TRBJ1-5, with D tentatively TRBD1 (6 bases). This CDR3 region has 17 residues. CDR1 is LGHDT, CDR2 YNNKEL, per germline (reference sequence). The germline V and J ends were trimmed by 1 base and 0 bases, with 13 bases remaining between them. This chain's CDR3 is CASSQGGGSFSNQPQHF. CDR3 sequence (DNA): TGTGCCAGCAGCCAAGGCGGGGGCAGCTTTAGCAATCAGCCCCAGCATTTT.

This clonotype has just one count. The chain links TRBV3-1 to TRBJ2-4; no reliable D call. Trimming stripped 4 bases from V and 6 bases from J, with 10 bases between. In germline, CDR1 is LGHDT, CDR2 YNNKEL (reference sequence). The CDR3 sequence is 13 residues long. CDR3 in amino acids: CASSLRQRNIQYF. CDR3 in DNA: TGTGCCAGCAGCCTTCGGCAGAGAAACATTCAGTACTTC.

J is TRBJ1-4 and V is TRBV20-1, with D unclear. This CDR3 has 10 residues. Trimming removed 5 bases at V and 4 bases at J, with 2 bases between. Germline loops: CDR1 DFQATT, CDR2 SNEGSKA (reference sequence). The CDR3 is CSAHNEKLFF. For the CDR3, the DNA is TGCAGTGCTCATAATGAAAAACTGTTTTTT.

The chain employs TRBV24-1 and TRBJ2-1, with D possibly being TRBD1 (6 bases). Trimming stripped 5 bases from V and 3 bases from J, with 16 bases between. Germline V CDR1 and CDR2: KGHDR, SFDVKD. CDR3 length: 16 amino acids. The CDR3 nucleotides are TGTGCCACCAGTGGGGGGACAAGGACCTACTACAATGAGCAGTTCTTC. This sequence encodes CATSGGTRTYYNEQFF.

This rearrangement joins TRBV5-1 to TRBJ2-1; D call uncertain. The CDR3 sequence is 15 residues long. V was pared by 2 bases and J by 0 bases, with 9 bases between. CDR1 is SGHRS and CDR2 is YFSETQ in the germline V gene. CDR3 region: CASSLRTSSYNEQFF. For the CDR3, the DNA is TGCGCCAGCAGCTTACGAACGAGCTCCTACAATGAGCAGTTCTTC. Variable domain in full (rest from reference TRBV5-1 and TRBJ2-1): KAGVTQTPRYLIKTRGQQVTLSCSPISGHRSVSWYQQTPGQGLQFLFEYFSETQRNKGNFPGRFSGRQFSNSRSEMNVSTLELGDSALYLCASSLRTSSYNEQFFGPGTRLTVL.

V is TRBV6-1 and J is TRBJ2-5, with a tentative D call TRBD2 (6 bases). Germline V CDR1 and CDR2: MNHNS, SASEGT. The CDR3 runs to 16 residues. The V gene lost 6 bases and the J gene lost 7 bases, with 24 bases spanning the gap. The CDR3 loop reads CASSHDIAVPRGTQYF. The CDR3 DNA follows: TGTGCCAGCAGCCACGATATAGCGGTTCCCCGTGGGACCCAGTACTTC.

This rearrangement joins TRBV4-1 to TRBJ1-1; maybe TRBD1 (6 bases). The CDR3 loop spans 15 amino acids. Germline lookup yields CDR1 MGHRA and CDR2 YSYEKL. V was pared by 3 bases and J by 1 base, with 12 bases between. The CDR3 bases are TGCGCCAGCAGCCACTCCGGGACACAGAACACTGAAGCTTTCTTT. It specifies CASSHSGTQNTEAFF.

The CDR3 is CASSFDLGNTEAFF. In nucleotides, the CDR3 is TGTGCCAGCAGTTTTGATTTGGGGAACACTGAAGCTTTCTTT. V is TRBV3-1 and J is TRBJ1-1; D gene ambiguous. Per germline, CDR1 LGHDT and CDR2 YNNKEL (reference sequence). The CDR3 is 14 residues long. Deletions cut 6 bases from V and 1 base from J, with 12 bases between.

This chain uses TRBV14 with TRBJ2-1; a possible D gene is TRBD2 (6 bases). This CDR3 comprises 16 residues. V was pared by 2 bases and J by 5 bases, with 16 bases between. CDR1 is SGHDN and CDR2 is FVKESK in the germline V gene. This CDR3 reads CASSQRWDWGDNEQFF. The DNA for the CDR3 is TGTGCCAGCAGCCAAAGATGGGACTGGGGGGACAATGAGCAGTTCTTC.

Here the CDR3 DNA reads TGCGCCAGCAGCCAGTTCCGCGGGACGGAATACGAGCAGTACTTC. Its translation is CASSQFRGTEYEQYF. The chain joins TRBV4-1 to TRBJ2-7, with D possibly TRBD2 on 6 matching bases. The ends were cut back, 3 bases at V and 4 bases at J, with 16 bases in the middle. The germline CDR1 and CDR2 sequences are MGHRA and YSYEKL. This CDR3 region has 15 residues.

This chain uses TRBV20-1 with TRBJ2-5, with no clear D. Germline V gives CDR1 DFQATT, CDR2 SNEGSKA (reference sequence). This CDR3 region has 13 residues. The V end was cut by 1 base, the J end by 4 bases, with 10 bases between. The CDR3 reads CSARAPGRETQYF. The DNA of the CDR3 is TGCAGTGCTAGAGCCCCGGGTCGAGAGACCCAGTACTTC.

The gene calls are TRBV5-4 and TRBJ2-6; D is possibly TRBD2 (5 bases). V was pared by 4 bases and J by 4 bases, with 12 bases between. CDR1 SGHNT and CDR2 YYREEE come from the germline V gene (reference sequence). This CDR3 region has 15 residues. This chain's CDR3 is CASSQRRNGANVLTF. In DNA form, the CDR3 reads TGTGCCAGCAGCCAGAGGAGGAACGGGGCCAACGTCCTGACTTTC.

V usage is TRBV6-6 and J usage is TRBJ2-2; TRBD1 is a possible D gene (6 bases). Germline V CDR1 and CDR2: MNHNY, SVGAGI (reference sequence). V gave up 1 base and J gave up 6 bases, with 15 bases separating them. The CDR3 sequence is 16 residues long. The CDR3 DNA follows: TGTGCCAGCAGTTACTATCTTACAGGGAGTGCCGGGGAGCTGTTTTTT. It codes for CASSYYLTGSAGELFF.

The chain employs TRBV12-3 or TRBV12-4 and TRBJ1-2, with no clear D. The V and J ends lost 1 base and 10 bases respectively, with 7 bases between them. The CDR3 has 11 residues. Here the CDR3 reads CASSLGAAYTF. The CDR3 region has the DNA TGTGCCAGCAGTTTAGGGGCCGCCTACACCTTC.

The V and J genes are TRBV29-1 and TRBJ2-1; 11 positions agree with TRBD2. Germline CDR1 reads SQVTM; CDR2 reads ANQGSEA. V dropped 7 bases and J dropped 12; count of bases not matched to a gene: 11. This CDR3 has 13 amino acids. The CDR3: CSGAGTSGSGQFF. DNA for the CDR3: TGCAGCGGAGCCGGGACTAGCGGTTCCGGGCAGTTCTTC.

This chain uses TRBV9 with TRBJ1-5; weak D call: TRBD1 (5 bases). The V end was cut by 1 base, the J end by 7 bases, with 12 bases between. The CDR3 is 14 residues long. Germline V CDR1 and CDR2: SGDLS, YYNGEE. CDR3 DNA sequence: TGTGCCAGCAGCGTAACTGGGGCGGGACAGCCCCAGCATTTT. Amino acids: CASSVTGAGQPQHF.

V gene TRBV24-1 combines with J gene TRBJ1-5, with unresolved D. The CDR3 sequence is 14 residues long. Trimming took off 7 bases at V and 3 bases at J, with 12 bases between the two ends. Germline lookup yields CDR1 KGHDR and CDR2 SFDVKD. The CDR3 is CATRASGYNQPQHF. CDR3 nucleotides: TGTGCCACCAGGGCATCAGGCTACAATCAGCCCCAGCATTTT.

The gene calls are TRBV7-9 and TRBJ2-1; D might be TRBD1 or TRBD2, each matching 5 bases. Trimming left V 4 bases short and J 0 bases short, with 10 bases between. The germline CDR1 and CDR2 sequences are SEHNR and FQNEAQ (reference sequence). The CDR3 has 15 residues. The CDR3 bases are TGTGCCAGCAGCTCCCGGGACCCCTCCTACAATGAGCAGTTCTTC. Its translation: CASSSRDPSYNEQFF.

The chain recombines TRBV11-2 with TRBJ2-1; D might be TRBD2 (5 bases). The CDR3 has 14 amino acids. Germline V gene sequence: CDR1 SGHAT, CDR2 FQNNGV. Trimming cost V 5 bases and J 8 bases, with 16 bases left between them. The CDR3 DNA sequence: TGTGCCAGCAGCCTCGAGCGGCCGTGGGATGAGCAGTTCTTC. Protein product: CASSLERPWDEQFF.

The genes are TRBV3-1 and TRBJ2-2; TRBD1 matches 11 bases. The CDR3 runs 17 residues. V was pared by 3 bases and J by 5 bases, with 8 bases of the junction left unmatched. From germline, CDR1 is LGHDT and CDR2 YNNKEL (reference sequence). The CDR3 DNA reads as TGTGCCAGCAGCCAGAATTCGGACAGGGGGCTTACCGGGGAGCTGTTTTTT. Translation: CASSQNSDRGLTGELFF.

This clonotype was recorded only once. CDR3 bases: TGTGCCAGCAGCCAAGATCCTGGTGGCTACACCTTC. Translation gives CASSQDPGGYTF. The genes are TRBV3-1 and TRBJ1-2, with D hard to call. Germline V CDR1 and CDR2: LGHDT, YNNKEL (reference sequence). The CDR3 spans 12 residues. Trimming removed 0 bases from V and 7 bases from J, with 6 bases in between.

V is TRBV27 and J is TRBJ2-5; D unresolved. The length of the CDR3 is 15 residues. V was pared by 0 bases and J by 2 bases, with 10 bases between. From germline, CDR1 is MNHEY and CDR2 SMNVEV (reference sequence). The CDR3 DNA reads TGTGCCAGCAGTTTATCGTGGTCACATCAAGAGACCCAGTACTTC. Encoded protein: CASSLSWSHQETQYF.

The V gene is TRBV5-1, the J gene TRBJ1-1; D might be TRBD1 (6 bases). Germline CDR1 reads SGHRS; CDR2 reads YFSETQ. V gave up 3 bases and J gave up 1 base, with 13 bases separating them. The CDR3 covers 15 residues. The chain's CDR3 is CASSSAGARNTEAFF. For the CDR3, the DNA is TGCGCCAGCAGCTCAGCGGGGGCTCGGAACACTGAAGCTTTCTTT.